The 14 T cell receptor beta chains below come from one sample, sequenced in a study of Ad26.COV2.S vaccination and SARS-CoV-2 variants (dated by TCRdb to about 2021). The treatment or condition label corresponds to: some 20 received Ad26.COV2.S at low or high dose, single or two shots; several received placebo; per-sample allocation not given. For vaccine and placebo recipients, the sequenced repertoires came from samples collected on day 63 after the first injection. Library preparation employed the immunoSEQ multiplex PCR assay. TCRdb took over this immuneACCESS table, retaining in-frame rearrangements with V and J assigned. Such tables are incomplete; in checked studies, under half of the missing clones stem from an unresolved V gene, and the remainder is unexplained. The sample table shows 350,000 to 500,000 clones, and roughly 91% are seen once. About 4.1% of the sample belongs to the ten largest clones.

Sequencing was performed on peripheral blood, taken in a trial of Ad26.COV2.S vaccine versus placebo. These TCRs come from a person between 18 and 65 years old who received the Ad26.COV2.S COVID-19 vaccine or a placebo.

The chain combines TRBV5-4 with TRBJ2-1, with TRBD2 matching over 8 bases. CDR1 is SGHNT, CDR2 YYREEE, per germline (reference sequence). There are 14 residues in the CDR3. V lost 4 bases to trimming and J lost 3 bases; unmatched junction nucleotides: 3. The chain's CDR3 is CASSRLARYNEQFF. In DNA form, the CDR3 reads TGTGCCAGCAGCCGACTAGCGCGCTACAATGAGCAGTTCTTC.

V gene TRBV10-3 combines with J gene TRBJ2-1; D perhaps matches TRBD2 (5 bases). This CDR3 has 16 amino acids. With 8 bases removed from V and 2 bases from J, the gap between germline ends came to 19 bases. Germline V gene data show CDR1 as ENHRY and CDR2 as SYGVKD. The CDR3 DNA is TGTGCCATCGGCGCGTCACTGGCGGGTGCCTACAATGAGCAGTTCTTC. Its protein is CAIGASLAGAYNEQFF.

The V and J genes are TRBV3-1 (or the pseudogene TRBV3-2) and TRBJ1-1; weak D call: TRBD1 (5 bases). The germline gives CDR1 LGHDT, CDR2 YNNKEL (reference sequence). Between the trimmed V and J ends, which lost 1 base and 5 bases, there was a span of 11 bases. The CDR3 contains 14 residues. In DNA form, the CDR3 reads TGTGCCAGCAGCCAAGTCAGGGTTGGGACTGAAGCTTTCTTT. Protein: CASSQVRVGTEAFF.

J is TRBJ2-1 and V is TRBV7-2, with 12 bases identical to TRBD2. CDR1 and CDR2 (germline): SGHTA, FQGNSA. The CDR3 consists of 18 residues. V lost 3 bases to trimming and J lost 4 bases; unmatched junction nucleotides: 10. CDR3 sequence: CASSFFLAGGPGYNEQFF. The CDR3 DNA follows: TGTGCCAGCAGCTTCTTCCTAGCGGGAGGGCCGGGGTACAATGAGCAGTTCTTC.

The chain couples TRBV13 to TRBJ2-2, with 7 bases identical to TRBD2. The germline CDR1 and CDR2 sequences are PRHDT and FYEKMQ (reference sequence). The CDR3 extends over 13 amino acids. V lost 2 bases, J lost 7 bases, and 1 base stayed unmatched. CDR3 in amino acids: CASSLRGDGELFF. The CDR3 DNA reads TGTGCCAGCAGCTTACGGGGGGACGGGGAGCTGTTTTTT.

The chain couples TRBV5-1 to TRBJ2-5; a weak D match, TRBD1 (6 bases). CDR3 length equals 13 residues. CDR1 and CDR2 from the germline V gene are SGHRS and YFSETQ. V lost 0 bases and J 6 bases, leaving 9 bases between the germline ends. For the CDR3, the DNA is TGCGCCAGCAGCTTGGAGGGGGTAAAGACCCAGTACTTC. It translates to CASSLEGVKTQYF.

In this sample, this clone turned up once. This chain connects TRBV6-6 to TRBJ2-7, with 7 nucleotides matching TRBD1. From germline, CDR1 is MNHNY and CDR2 SVGAGI (reference sequence). The length of the CDR3 is 13 residues. V lost 2 bases and J lost 10; bases outside the gene matches: 8. CDR3 nucleotides: TGTGCCAGCAGTTACGGGGACAGTTCTGACCAGTACTTC. Encoded protein: CASSYGDSSDQYF.

The chain links TRBV11-2 to TRBJ2-7, with a tentative D call TRBD2 (5 bases). The germline V and J ends were trimmed by 2 bases and 6 bases, with 17 bases remaining between them. This CDR3 has 15 residues. Germline CDR1 reads SGHAT; CDR2 reads FQNNGV. The CDR3 spells CASSLSYLERVEQYF. The CDR3 DNA reads as TGTGCCAGCAGCTTATCGTATCTTGAGAGGGTCGAGCAGTACTTC.

The chain is built from TRBV7-2 and TRBJ2-1, with D perhaps matching TRBD2 (6 bases). Germline CDR1 is SGHTA and CDR2 is FQGNSA. V was pared by 4 bases and J by 7 bases, with 17 bases between. The CDR3 runs 15 residues. The CDR3: CASSSIAASGNEQFF. Here the CDR3 DNA reads TGTGCCAGCAGCTCTATAGCGGCCTCGGGGAATGAGCAGTTCTTC.

The V gene is TRBV7-2, the J gene TRBJ2-2; no clear D. V was pared by 3 bases and J by 4 bases, with 12 bases between. The CDR3 sequence is 15 residues long. CDR1 and CDR2 (germline): SGHTA, FQGNSA. CDR3 protein: CASSLNQAGTGELFF. The CDR3 DNA is TGTGCCAGCAGCTTGAACCAGGCCGGCACCGGGGAGCTGTTTTTT.

The rearrangement joins TRBV4-1 to TRBJ2-4; TRBD1 is a possible D gene (6 bases). CDR3 size: 15 residues. Germline CDR1 and CDR2: MGHRA and YSYEKL. Deletions cut 1 base from V and 3 bases from J, with 10 bases between. The CDR3 DNA follows: TGCGCCAGCAGCCAAGCAGGGGAAGACAAAAACATTCAGTACTTC. This codes for CASSQAGEDKNIQYF.

This clone was detected only once. The chain combines TRBV2 with TRBJ2-7, with TRBD2 identical over 7 bases. Trimming cost V 4 bases and J 6 bases; bases outside gene matches: 6. CDR1 SNHLY and CDR2 FYNNEI come from the germline V gene. The CDR3 consists of 13 residues. CDR3 sequence reads: CASSGLAISEQYF. CDR3 nucleotide sequence: TGTGCCAGCAGTGGACTAGCCATAAGCGAGCAGTACTTC.

The genes are TRBV21-1 and TRBJ2-1; the listed D gene, TRBD1, was not tested against the DNA. TRBV21-1 is a listed pseudogene. The length of the CDR3 is 13 residues. The CDR3 spells CASTGTVYNEQFF. The CDR3 bases are TGTGCCAGCACCGGGACAGTTTACAATGAGCAGTTCTTC.

The table lists this clone with a few counts. The J gene is TRBJ1-4, the V gene TRBV4-3; D gene unclear. Trimming removed 0 bases from V and 4 bases from J, with 6 bases in between. The germline V gene has CDR1 LGHNA and CDR2 YSLEER. CDR3 length: 14 residues. The CDR3 bases are TGCGCCAGCAGCCAAGATGGGTTTAATGAAAAACTGTTTTTT. Protein: CASSQDGFNEKLFF.